This TCR beta chain was captured in a study of T-cell reconstitution after alpha-beta-depleted transplantation in children. This clonotype was counted many times. Germline CDR1 reads LGHNA; CDR2 reads YNFKEQ. This CDR3 is built from 16 residues. J was trimmed by 2 bases and V by 0 bases; bases with no gene match: 4. TCRbeta library preparation incorporated unique molecular identifiers. From the PCR reads, TCRdb called clonotypes with MiXCR, one entry per CDR3 protein. This table has roughly 200,000 distinct CDR3 sequences, 13% to 15% appearing once. The receptor's source is a human donor who donated a stem cell graft to a child with acute lymphoblastic leukemia. Sequencing was performed on PBMCs from the stem cell graft donor, taken from the stem cell graft. J is TRBJ1-5 and V is TRBV4-2, with TRBD1 matching over 7 bases. Here the CDR3 reads CASSQEAGGGNQPQHF. CDR3 bases: TGTGCCAGCAGCCAAGAGGCAGGGGGAGGCAATCAGCCCCAGCATTTT.